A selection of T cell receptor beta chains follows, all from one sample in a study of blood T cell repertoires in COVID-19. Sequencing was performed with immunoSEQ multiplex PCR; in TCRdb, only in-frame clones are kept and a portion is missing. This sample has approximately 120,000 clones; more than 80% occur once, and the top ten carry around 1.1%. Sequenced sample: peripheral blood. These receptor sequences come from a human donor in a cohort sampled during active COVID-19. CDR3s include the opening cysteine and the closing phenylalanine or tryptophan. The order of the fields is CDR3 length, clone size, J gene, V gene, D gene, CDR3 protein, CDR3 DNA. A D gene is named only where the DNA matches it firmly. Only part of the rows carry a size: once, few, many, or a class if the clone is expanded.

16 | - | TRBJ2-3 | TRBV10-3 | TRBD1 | CAISEGDRGRTDTQYF | TGTGCCATCAGTGAAGGAGACAGGGGGCGCACAGATACGCAGTATTTT
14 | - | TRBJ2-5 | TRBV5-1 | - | CASSPGSAQETQYF | TGCGCCAGCAGCCCTGGGAGCGCACAAGAGACCCAGTACTTC
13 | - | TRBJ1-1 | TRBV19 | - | CASRGGEGTEAFF | TGTGCCAGTAGGGGGGGGGAGGGCACTGAAGCTTTCTTT
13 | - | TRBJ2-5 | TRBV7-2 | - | CASSFQIQETQYF | TGTGCCAGCAGCTTCCAGATCCAAGAGACCCAGTACTTC
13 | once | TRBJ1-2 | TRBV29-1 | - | CSVGTPRDYGYTF | TGCAGCGTTGGGACACCCCGAGATTATGGCTACACCTTC
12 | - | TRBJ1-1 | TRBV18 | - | CASSPSTAEAFF | TGTGCCAGCTCACCCTCGACAGCTGAAGCTTTCTTT
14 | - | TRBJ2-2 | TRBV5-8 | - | CASSFTGNTGELFF | TGTGCCAGCAGCTTTACAGGAAACACCGGGGAGCTGTTTTTT
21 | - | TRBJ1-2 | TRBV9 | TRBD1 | CASSGRQGASFRQKFRDGYTF | TGTGCCAGCAGCGGCAGACAGGGGGCGAGTTTTCGGCAGAAGTTTCGAGATGGCTACACCTTC
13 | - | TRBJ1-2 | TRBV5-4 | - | CASSLETGYGYTF | TGTGCCAGCAGCTTGGAGACAGGCTATGGCTACACCTTC
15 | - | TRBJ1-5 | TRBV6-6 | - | CASSLREGHNQPQHF | TGTGCCAGCAGCCTGCGGGAGGGGCACAATCAGCCCCAGCATTTT
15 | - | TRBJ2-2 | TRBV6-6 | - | CASSSSDRNTGELFF | TGTGCCAGCAGTTCGTCGGACAGAAACACCGGGGAGCTGTTTTTT
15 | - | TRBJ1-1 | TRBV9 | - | CASSVSGGSNTEAFF | TGTGCCAGCAGCGTATCGGGGGGATCGAACACTGAAGCTTTCTTT
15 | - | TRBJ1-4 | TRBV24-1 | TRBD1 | CATSDSGQGSEKLFF | TGTGCCACCAGCGATTCGGGACAGGGGAGTGAAAAACTGTTTTTT
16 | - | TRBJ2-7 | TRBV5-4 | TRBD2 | CASSGEGLAGTYEQYF | TGTGCCAGCAGCGGAGAGGGACTAGCGGGGACCTACGAGCAGTACTTC
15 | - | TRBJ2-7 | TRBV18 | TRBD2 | CASSPIQRGHYEQYF | TGTGCCAGCTCACCCATACAGCGGGGCCACTACGAGCAGTACTTC
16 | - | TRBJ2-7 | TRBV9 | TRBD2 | CASSVGLAGVPGEQYF | TGTGCCAGCAGCGTAGGCCTAGCGGGGGTCCCTGGCGAGCAGTACTTC
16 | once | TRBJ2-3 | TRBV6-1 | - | CASSEWGRTSTDTQYF | TGTGCCAGCAGTGAATGGGGGCGAACTAGCACAGATACGCAGTATTTT
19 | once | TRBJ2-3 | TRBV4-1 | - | CASSQDPPGYLGFTDTQYF | TGCGCCAGCAGCCAAGATCCGCCGGGGTACCTCGGCTTCACAGATACGCAGTATTTT
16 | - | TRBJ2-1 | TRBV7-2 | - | CASSLHSSGTYNEQFF | TGTGCCAGCAGCTTACATAGTAGCGGCACCTACAATGAGCAGTTCTTC
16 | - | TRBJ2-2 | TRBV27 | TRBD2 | CASSSGLAGYTGELFF | TGTGCCAGCAGTTCGGGACTAGCGGGATACACCGGGGAGCTGTTTTTT
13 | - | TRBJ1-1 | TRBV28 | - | CASSPPNRGFAFF | TGTGCCAGCAGTCCCCCCAACAGAGGGTTCGCTTTCTTT
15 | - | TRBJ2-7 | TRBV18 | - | CASSTRHRETYEQYF | TGTGCCAGCTCTACCCGGCACAGGGAAACCTACGAGCAGTACTTC
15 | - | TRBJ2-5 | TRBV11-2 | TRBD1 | CASSPITGAGETQYF | TGTGCCAGCAGTCCTATAACAGGGGCAGGGGAGACCCAGTACTTC
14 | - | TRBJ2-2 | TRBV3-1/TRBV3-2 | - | CASSERANTGELFF | TGTGCCAGCAGTGAGAGAGCGAACACCGGGGAGCTGTTTTTT
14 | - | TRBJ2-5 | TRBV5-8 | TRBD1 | CASSFRDSQETQYF | TGTGCCAGCAGCTTCCGGGACAGCCAAGAGACCCAGTACTTC
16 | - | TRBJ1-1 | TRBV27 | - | CASSFRLGFMNTEAFF | TGTGCCAGCAGTTTCAGGTTAGGATTTATGAACACTGAAGCTTTCTTT
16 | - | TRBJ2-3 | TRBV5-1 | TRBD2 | CASSLTGTTVTDTQYF | TGCGCCAGCAGCCTGACCGGGACTACGGTAACAGATACGCAGTATTTT
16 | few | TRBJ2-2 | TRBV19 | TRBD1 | CASSLRTGAFTGELFF | TGTGCCAGTAGTCTCCGGACAGGGGCCTTCACCGGGGAGCTGTTTTTT
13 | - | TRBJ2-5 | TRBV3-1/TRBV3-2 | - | CASSPQVVGTQYF | TGTGCCAGCAGCCCCCAAGTAGTCGGGACCCAGTACTTC
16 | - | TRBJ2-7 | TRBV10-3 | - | CAISEAGKVPSYEQYF | TGTGCCATCAGTGAGGCAGGGAAAGTCCCTTCCTACGAGCAGTACTTC
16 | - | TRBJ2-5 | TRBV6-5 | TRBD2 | CASSYRLAGPQETQYF | TGTGCCAGCAGTTACAGGCTAGCGGGTCCCCAAGAGACCCAGTACTTC
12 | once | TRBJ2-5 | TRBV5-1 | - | CASSLAGETQYF | TGCGCCAGCAGCTTGGCCGGGGAGACCCAGTACTTC
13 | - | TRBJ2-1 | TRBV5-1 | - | CASSSGVYNEQFF | TGCGCCAGCAGTTCCGGGGTTTACAATGAGCAGTTCTTC
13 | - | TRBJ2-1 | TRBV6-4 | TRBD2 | CASSAIAGQEQFF | TGTGCCAGCAGTGCGATAGCGGGCCAAGAGCAGTTCTTC
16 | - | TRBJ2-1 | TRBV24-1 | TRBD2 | CATSDRLAGGGNEQFF | TGTGCCACCAGTGACCGACTAGCGGGAGGAGGCAATGAGCAGTTCTTC
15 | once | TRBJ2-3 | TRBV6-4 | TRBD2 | CASRGTSGPTDTQYF | TGTGCCAGCAGGGGGACTAGCGGTCCCACAGATACGCAGTATTTT
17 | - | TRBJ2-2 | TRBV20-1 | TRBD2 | CSASGTSGGKNTGELFF | TGCAGTGCTAGTGGGACTAGCGGGGGAAAGAACACCGGGGAGCTGTTTTTT
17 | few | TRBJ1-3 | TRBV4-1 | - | CASSQDSGFRSGNTIYF | TGCGCCAGCAGCCAAGATTCAGGGTTTCGCTCTGGAAACACCATATATTTT